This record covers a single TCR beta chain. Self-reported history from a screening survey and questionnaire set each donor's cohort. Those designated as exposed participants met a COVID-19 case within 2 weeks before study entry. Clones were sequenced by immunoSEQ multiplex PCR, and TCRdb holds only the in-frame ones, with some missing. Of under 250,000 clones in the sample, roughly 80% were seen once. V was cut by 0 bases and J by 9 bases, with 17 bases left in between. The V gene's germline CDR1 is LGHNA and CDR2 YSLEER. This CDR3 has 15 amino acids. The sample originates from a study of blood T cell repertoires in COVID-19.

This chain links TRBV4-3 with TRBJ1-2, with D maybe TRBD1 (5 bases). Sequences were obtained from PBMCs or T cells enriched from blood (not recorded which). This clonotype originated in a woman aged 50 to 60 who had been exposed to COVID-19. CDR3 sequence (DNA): TGCGCCAGCAGCCAAGATAATCGGGGGTTAGGAAGCTACACCTTC. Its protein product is CASSQDNRGLGSYTF.